This TCR beta chain is drawn from a study of T cell changes during pregnancy in multiple sclerosis. The CDR3 runs 16 residues. CDR1 and CDR2 from the germline V gene are LNHDA and SQIVND (reference sequence). The V end lost 3 bases, the J end lost 3 bases, and 15 bases lay between the germline ends. Repertoires were generated with immunoSEQ multiplex PCR, while TCRdb's copy carries only in-frame clones and drops some. Of tens of thousands of clones in the sample, about 88% are singletons; the top ten hold about 11%. This chain uses TRBV19 with TRBJ2-1; possible D gene TRBD2, 5 bases. This clonotype was obtained from a female donor with multiple sclerosis, enrolled in a pregnancy study. The material was CD8+ T cells from peripheral blood mononuclear cells, obtained in the third trimester of pregnancy. The CDR3 reads CASSIVPTGIYNEQFF. The CDR3 region has the DNA TGTGCCAGTAGTATTGTCCCGACCGGGATCTACAATGAGCAGTTCTTC.